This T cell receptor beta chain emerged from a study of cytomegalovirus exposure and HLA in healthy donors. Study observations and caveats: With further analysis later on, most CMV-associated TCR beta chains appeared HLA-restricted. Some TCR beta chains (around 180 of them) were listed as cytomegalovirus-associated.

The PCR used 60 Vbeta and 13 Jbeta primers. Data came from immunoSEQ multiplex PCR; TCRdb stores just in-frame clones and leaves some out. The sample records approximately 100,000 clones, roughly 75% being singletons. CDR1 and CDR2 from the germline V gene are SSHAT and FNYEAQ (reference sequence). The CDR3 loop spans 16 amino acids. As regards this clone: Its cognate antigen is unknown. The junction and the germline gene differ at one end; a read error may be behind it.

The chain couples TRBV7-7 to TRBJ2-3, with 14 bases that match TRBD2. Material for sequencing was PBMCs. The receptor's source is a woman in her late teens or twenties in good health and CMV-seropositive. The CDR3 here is CASSQGLAGATDTQYF. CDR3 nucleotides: TGTGCTAGCAGCCAGGGACTAGCGGGGGCCACAGATACGCAGTATTTT. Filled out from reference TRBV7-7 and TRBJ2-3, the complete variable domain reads GAGVSQSPRYKVTKRGQDVTLRCDPISSHATLYWYQQALGQGPEFLTYFNYEAQPDKSGLPSDRFSAERPEGSISTLTIQRTEQRDSAMYRCASSQGLAGATDTQYFGPGTRLTVL.